Described below is a single T cell receptor (beta chain) sequence and its context. Described time point: patch test 3, about 24 weeks after DPC sensitization. Noted treatment: therapeutic diphenylcyclopropenone sensitization with weekly scalp DPC. Germline CDR1 and CDR2: SGHTS and YDEGEE. There are 15 residues in the CDR3. With 3 bases clipped from V and 0 bases from J, the junction kept 0 bases outside the gene matches. The study used a library that attached unique molecular identifiers to individual cDNA molecules. TCRdb reprocessed the RACE reads with MiXCR, giving one entry per CDR3 protein. The sample includes roughly 84,000 distinct CDR3 sequences, 11% of them seen just once. This specimen belongs to a study of human T cells and chemical hapten exposure. About the study: Sensitization employed 2% DPC on about 2 cm by about 2 cm of upper inner arm skin. Alopecia areata, totalis or universalis was found in mostly female patients.

This rearrangement joins TRBV5-8 to TRBJ2-6; 7 bases line up with TRBD1. Sequencing used whole blood, obtained in connection with sensitization to the hapten diphenylcyclopropenone (DPC). The clonotype was recovered from a woman aged 45-60 years with alopecia areata. Some clones in this sample may be carry-over from other donors' samples. CDR3 residues: CASSWDSSGANVLTF. The CDR3 DNA follows: TGTGCCAGCAGCTGGGACAGCTCTGGGGCCAACGTCCTGACTTTC.